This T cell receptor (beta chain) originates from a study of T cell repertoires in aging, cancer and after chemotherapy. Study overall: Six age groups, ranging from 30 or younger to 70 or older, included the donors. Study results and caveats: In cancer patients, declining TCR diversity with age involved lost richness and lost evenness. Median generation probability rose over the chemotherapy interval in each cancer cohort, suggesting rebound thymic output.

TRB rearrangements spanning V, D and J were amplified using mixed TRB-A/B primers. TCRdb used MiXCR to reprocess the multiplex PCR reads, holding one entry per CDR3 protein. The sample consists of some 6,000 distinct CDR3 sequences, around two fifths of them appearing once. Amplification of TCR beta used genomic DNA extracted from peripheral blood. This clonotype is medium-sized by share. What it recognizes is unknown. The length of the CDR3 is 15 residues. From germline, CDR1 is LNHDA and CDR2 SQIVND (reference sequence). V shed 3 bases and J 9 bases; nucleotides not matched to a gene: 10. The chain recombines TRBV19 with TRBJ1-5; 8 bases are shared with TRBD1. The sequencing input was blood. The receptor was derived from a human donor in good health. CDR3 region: CASSIGQGVIPPQHF. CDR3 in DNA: TGTGCCAGTAGTATCGGACAGGGAGTGATTCCGCCCCAGCATTTT.